The source of this T cell receptor (beta chain) is a study of a mutant IDH1 vaccine in newly diagnosed glioma. The table came from immunoSEQ multiplex PCR; TCRdb's copy has only in-frame clones and leaves some out. The data contain roughly 32,000 clones, roughly nine tenths of them singletons. This CDR3 region has 14 residues. V was trimmed by 5 bases and J by 0 bases, leaving 10 bases between them. Germline V gene lookup returns CDR1 MDHEN and CDR2 SYDVKM. Notes on this clone: Its antigen is unknown.

The time point was: week 47, end of study. In every dose of vaccine, 300 ug of mutant IDH1 20-mer peptide was given alongside topical imiquimod. The specimen was PBMCs, collected from a glioma patient whose treatment included an IDH1 peptide vaccine. This TCR came from a man aged 40-55 years with glioma. The chain is built from TRBV28 and TRBJ1-1, with D unresolved. The DNA of the CDR3 is TGTGCCAGCAGTCGGAGCCGATTGAACACTGAAGCTTTCTTT. Translated: CASSRSRLNTEAFF.